This TCR beta chain was recorded in a study of patients and donors after allogeneic stem cell transplantation. Each CDR3 protein is one row after TCRdb ran MiXCR on the RT-PCR reads. The data contain 200,000 to 250,000 distinct CDR3 sequences, approximately 14% of them singletons. This clonotype appeared many times. The trim removed 5 bases at V and 4 bases at J, leaving 6 bases unmatched. Germline V gives CDR1 MNHNS, CDR2 SASEGT. The CDR3 sequence is 14 residues long. Input material: blood, either unsorted or a sorted T cell fraction (not recorded which). The source is a human donor who was either an allogeneic HSCT recipient or a stem cell or donor lymphocyte infusion donor (not recorded which). It is not recorded whose cells these are; they may come from a transplant donor. V usage is TRBV6-1 and J usage is TRBJ1-2, with 8 nucleotides matching TRBD1. This CDR3 reads CASSRQGSSYGYTF. The CDR3 bases are TGTGCCAGCAGTCGACAGGGGAGTAGCTATGGCTACACCTTC.